These T cell receptor beta chains were read from a single sample in a study of blood T cells in healthy people across ages. MiXCR, applied by TCRdb to the 5' RACE reads, yields one record per CDR3 protein. There are 800,000 to 950,000 distinct CDR3 sequences in the sample; 40% to 60% occur only once, and roughly 13% lies in the top ten. Material for sequencing was blood. The origin of the receptors is a young man in good health. Both conserved end residues are part of each CDR3. A D gene is named only where the DNA matches it firmly. Expanded clones are given a class, and other clones once, few, many or no size at all.

abundance,j_gene,d_gene,v_gene,CDR3aa,CDR3nt
few,TRBJ1-4,TRBD1,TRBV2,CASLKGQRGEKLFF,TGTGCCAGCCTAAAGGGACAGCGGGGTGAAAAACTGTTTTTT
few,TRBJ2-4,.,TRBV28,CASSRTALAKNIQYF,TGTGCCAGCAGTAGAACTGCACTAGCCAAAAACATTCAGTACTTC
.,TRBJ2-7,.,TRBV7-2,CASSLEFSSYEQYF,TGTGCCAGCAGCTTAGAATTTAGTTCCTACGAGCAGTACTTC
few,TRBJ2-2,.,TRBV6-1,CASSEREDPVSGELFF,TGTGCCAGCAGTGAGAGGGAAGACCCGGTGTCCGGGGAGCTGTTTTTT
few,TRBJ2-2,TRBD1,TRBV7-9,CASRLGQLNTGELFF,TGTGCCAGCAGGTTGGGACAGCTGAACACCGGGGAGCTGTTTTTT
.,TRBJ1-1,.,TRBV12-3/TRBV12-4,CASSPVVDSVIKAFF,TGTGCCAGCAGTCCTGTAGTGGACAGCGTTATTAAAGCTTTCTTT
.,TRBJ2-7,TRBD1,TRBV7-2,CASSALQGNRYEQYF,TGTGCCAGCAGCGCCCTACAGGGGAATAGGTACGAGCAGTACTTC
.,TRBJ2-7,.,TRBV5-1,CASSADGEQYF,TGCGCCAGCAGCGCTGACGGGGAGCAGTACTTC
few,TRBJ2-5,.,TRBV12-3/TRBV12-4,CASSFGGWGQETQYF,TGTGCCAGCAGTTTTGGAGGGTGGGGTCAAGAGACCCAGTACTTC
once,TRBJ1-1,.,TRBV7-2,CASSSPVAGVGTEAFF,TGTGCCAGCAGCTCCCCTGTAGCCGGGGTGGGCACTGAAGCTTTCTTT
.,TRBJ2-7,TRBD2,TRBV6-1,CASSEERGSYEQYF,TGTGCCAGCAGTGAAGAGCGGGGCTCCTACGAGCAGTACTTC
.,TRBJ1-1,.,TRBV12-3/TRBV12-4,CASSLEVTGATNTEAFF,TGTGCCAGCAGTTTAGAAGTAACGGGGGCAACGAACACTGAAGCTTTCTTT
few,TRBJ2-3,.,TRBV20-1,CSARQGFSTDTQYF,TGCAGTGCTAGACAGGGGTTTAGCACAGATACGCAGTATTTT
few,TRBJ1-1,.,TRBV20-1,CSAPRGGTTSNTEAFF,TGCAGTGCTCCCCGGGGAGGCACAACCTCGAACACTGAAGCTTTCTTT
.,TRBJ1-6,TRBD1,TRBV7-2,CASSSQGQGISPLHF,TGTGCCAGCAGCTCCCAGGGACAGGGTATCTCACCCCTCCACTTT
.,TRBJ2-3,.,TRBV7-2,CASSLSGVKDTQYF,TGTGCCAGCAGCTTATCCGGGGTGAAAGATACGCAGTATTTT
.,TRBJ1-4,.,TRBV2,CASTQGVGEKLFF,TGTGCCAGCACCCAGGGTGTAGGCGAAAAACTGTTTTTT
.,TRBJ1-1,.,TRBV21-1,CASTLAFF,TGTGCCAGCACCCTAGCTTTCTTT
.,TRBJ1-4,TRBD1,TRBV4-1,CASSPDRGEKLFF,TGCGCCAGCAGCCCGGACAGGGGTGAAAAACTGTTTTTT
.,TRBJ1-6,TRBD1,TRBV7-2,CASSPDRGQGSPLHF,TGTGCCAGCAGCCCGGACAGGGGGCAGGGGTCACCCCTCCACTTT
few,TRBJ1-2,.,TRBV5-1,CASYGLPGAAGGYTF,TGCGCCAGTTATGGTTTGCCAGGGGCCGCCGGTGGCTACACCTTC
.,TRBJ1-4,TRBD1,TRBV9,CASSVADREREKLFF,TGTGCCAGCAGCGTAGCCGACAGGGAACGCGAAAAACTGTTTTTT
.,TRBJ2-7,.,TRBV20-1,CSASPLAGAAYNEQYF,TGCAGTGCTAGTCCCCTGGCGGGGGCCGCCTACAATGAGCAGTACTTC
.,TRBJ1-3,.,TRBV10-3,CAISELSPGNTIYF,TGTGCCATCAGTGAGCTAAGCCCTGGAAACACCATATATTTT
.,TRBJ2-1,TRBD1,TRBV12-3/TRBV12-4,CASSLDSGGSYNEQFF,TGTGCCAGCAGTTTGGATTCAGGGGGCTCCTACAATGAGCAGTTCTTC
.,TRBJ2-1,.,TRBV28,CASRPGHGRYEQFF,TGTGCCAGCAGGCCCGGACACGGAAGGTACGAGCAGTTCTTC
.,TRBJ2-5,TRBD1,TRBV20-1,CSARADRDERYF,TGCAGTGCTAGAGCGGACAGGGACGAGCGGTACTTC
.,TRBJ2-7,.,TRBV7-2,CASSFIPGNEQYF,TGTGCCAGCAGCTTCATTCCGGGGAACGAGCAGTACTTC
.,TRBJ2-2,TRBD1,TRBV29-1,CSVTGGIGTGELFF,TGCAGCGTGACAGGGGGCATCGGAACCGGGGAGCTGTTTTTT
.,TRBJ2-5,TRBD1,TRBV9,CASPVGQGAGEQYF,TGTGCCAGTCCTGTGGGACAGGGGGCTGGTGAGCAGTACTTC
.,TRBJ1-2,.,TRBV28,CASRSPTGFNYGYTF,TGTGCCAGCAGATCCCCCACAGGCTTTAACTATGGCTACACCTTC
.,TRBJ2-4,.,TRBV27,CAGYLRTVGKNIQYF,TGTGCCGGCTACCTACGGACGGTAGGCAAAAACATTCAGTACTTC
.,TRBJ1-5,.,TRBV4-2,CASSQDTEAGNQPQHF,TGTGCCAGCAGCCAAGATACAGAGGCTGGAAATCAGCCCCAGCATTTT
.,TRBJ2-3,TRBD2,TRBV27,CASSLARGGVDTQYF,TGTGCCAGCAGTTTAGCCCGGGGGGGCGTCGATACGCAGTATTTT
.,TRBJ2-7,.,TRBV20-1,CSASTREGYEQYF,TGCAGTGCTAGCACGAGAGAAGGCTACGAGCAGTACTTC
.,TRBJ1-2,.,TRBV27,CASTFTGRVNYGYTF,TGTGCCAGCACCTTTACCGGCAGGGTGAACTATGGCTACACCTTC
.,TRBJ1-2,.,TRBV3-1,CASSHAGQVAGYTF,TGTGCCAGCAGCCACGCCGGGCAGGTCGCAGGCTACACCTTC
.,TRBJ2-4,TRBD2,TRBV7-2,CASSLELAGWEQYF,TGTGCCAGCAGCTTAGAGCTAGCGGGGTGGGAGCAGTACTTC
few,TRBJ2-7,TRBD1,TRBV29-1,CSVQQGVSYEQYF,TGCAGCGTCCAACAGGGGGTCTCCTACGAGCAGTACTTC
.,TRBJ2-1,TRBD2,TRBV10-2,CASSDQPSGLAGFNEQFF,TGCGCCAGCAGTGACCAACCGAGCGGACTAGCGGGATTCAATGAGCAGTTCTTC
few,TRBJ2-5,.,TRBV6-5,CASSDAGAETQYF,TGTGCCAGCAGTGATGCAGGGGCAGAGACCCAGTACTTC
.,TRBJ2-3,TRBD1,TRBV20-1,CSARSSGTGLTQYF,TGCAGTGCTAGATCCTCCGGGACAGGTCTTACGCAGTATTTT
.,TRBJ1-6,TRBD1,TRBV7-3,CASSPLGTADSPLHF,TGTGCCAGCAGCCCCCTTGGGACAGCAGATTCACCCCTCCACTTT
once,TRBJ2-7,.,TRBV9,CVSSVSQGVLYEQYF,TGTGTCAGCAGTGTTAGTCAGGGTGTTCTTTACGAGCAGTACTTC
.,TRBJ2-3,.,TRBV4-1,CASSQEPGPYDTDTQYF,TGCGCCAGCAGCCAAGAGCCTGGGCCTTATGACACAGATACGCAGTATTTT